This T cell receptor beta chain was captured by sequencing in a study of T cells in Graves' hyperthyroidism and ophthalmopathy. In its sample, this clonotype was seen many times. Its cognate antigen is unknown. Amplified TCR beta CDR3 regions derived from RNA transcripts. The HTBI primer set served for first-round RT-PCR of the TCR CDR3. TCRdb re-derived calls from the multiplex PCR reads in MiXCR, one entry per CDR3 protein. This repertoire shows fewer than 450,000 distinct CDR3 sequences, about 18% found once; its top ten account for 30% to 40%. This CDR3 is 15 amino acids long. V was trimmed by 2 bases and J by 0 bases, leaving 9 bases between them. The V gene's germline CDR1 is SGHKS and CDR2 YYEKEE (reference sequence). Study findings and constraints: Blood held most thyroid clonotypes expanded above 0.001 frequency.

The receptor's source is a woman in her twenties or thirties with Graves' hyperthyroidism that later progressed to Graves' ophthalmopathy. The specimen sequenced was blood. The J gene is TRBJ1-5, the V gene TRBV5-5, with D unclear. The chain's CDR3 is CASSLVGDSNQPQHF. The CDR3 DNA reads TGTGCCAGCAGCTTAGTGGGTGATAGCAATCAGCCCCAGCATTTT.